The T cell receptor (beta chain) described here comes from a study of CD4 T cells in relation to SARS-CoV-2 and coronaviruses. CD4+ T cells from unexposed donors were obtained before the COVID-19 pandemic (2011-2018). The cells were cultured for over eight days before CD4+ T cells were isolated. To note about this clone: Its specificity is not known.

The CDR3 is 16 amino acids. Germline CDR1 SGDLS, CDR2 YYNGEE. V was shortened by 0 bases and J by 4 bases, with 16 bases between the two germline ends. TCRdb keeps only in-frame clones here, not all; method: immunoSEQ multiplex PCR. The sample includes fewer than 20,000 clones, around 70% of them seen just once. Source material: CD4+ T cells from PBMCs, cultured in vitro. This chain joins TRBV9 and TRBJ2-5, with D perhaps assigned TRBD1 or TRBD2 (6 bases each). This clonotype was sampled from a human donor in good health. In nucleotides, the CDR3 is TGTGCCAGCAGCGTAGGGGGGGCAGGGGTTTCAGAGACCCAGTACTTC. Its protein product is CASSVGGAGVSETQYF.